The rows below give T cell receptor beta chains drawn from one sample of a study of OX40 agonist ivuxolimab in advanced cancers. Measured with immunoSEQ multiplex PCR; TCRdb has only the in-frame clones, and not every one. The sample has about 49,000 clones, around 94% seen once; the top ten hold 11%. The sequencing used CD4+ or CD8+ T cells sorted from blood, collected in a trial of the OX40 agonist ivuxolimab. These receptors were collected from an adult with an advanced solid tumor such as melanoma, head and neck, liver or kidney cancer. Both conserved end residues are part of each CDR3. A D gene is named only where the DNA matches it firmly. Rows give clone size only sometimes, using once, few, many, or a class for an expanded clone.

j_call v_call clone_size d_call cdr3_aa cdr3_nt
TRBJ1-1 TRBV19 few - CASSDGDSGSEAFF TGTGCCAGTAGTGATGGGGACTCCGGCTCTGAAGCTTTCTTT
TRBJ2-7 TRBV27 - - CASSLTGYEQYF TGTGCCAGCAGTTTGACAGGCTACGAGCAGTACTTC
TRBJ2-7 TRBV2 - TRBD2 CASSEGLAASYEQYF TGTGCCAGCAGTGAAGGGCTAGCGGCTTCCTACGAGCAGTACTTC
TRBJ2-7 TRBV27 - TRBD1 CASSLGTAYEQYF TGTGCCAGCAGTTTAGGGACAGCCTACGAGCAGTACTTC
TRBJ2-7 TRBV5-5 - - CASSSENYEQYF TGTGCCAGCAGCTCAGAAAACTACGAGCAGTACTTC
TRBJ1-2 TRBV15 - - CATSRDLGGDYGYTF TGTGCCACCAGCAGAGATCTAGGGGGGGACTATGGCTACACCTTC
TRBJ2-3 TRBV14 - TRBD2 CASSQDWGLAGDTQYF TGTGCCAGCAGCCAAGATTGGGGACTAGCCGGCGATACGCAGTATTTT
TRBJ2-7 TRBV7-9 - TRBD2 CASSGVRASGSYEQYF TGTGCCAGCAGCGGAGTTAGGGCTAGCGGGAGTTACGAGCAGTACTTC
TRBJ2-7 TRBV27 - - CASSSSTSGSSYEQYF -
TRBJ2-1 TRBV9 - - CASSVVGEAPYNEQFF TGTGCCAGCAGCGTAGTAGGGGAGGCCCCCTACAATGAGCAGTTCTTC
TRBJ2-7 TRBV15 - TRBD1 CATSRGTGAYEQYF TGTGCCACCAGCAGAGGGACAGGTGCCTACGAGCAGTACTTC
TRBJ2-7 TRBV10-3 - TRBD1 CATGQGSSEQYF TGTGCCACTGGACAGGGCTCCTCCGAGCAGTACTTC
TRBJ1-2 TRBV9 - TRBD1 CASSVTGVAGYTF TGTGCCAGCAGCGTAACAGGGGTCGCTGGCTACACCTTC
TRBJ2-7 TRBV27 - TRBD2 CASSSGLAGGRRGYEQYF TGTGCCAGCAGTTCCGGACTAGCGGGAGGCCGACGGGGTTACGAGCAGTACTTC
TRBJ1-1 TRBV28 - - CASSRGAHRVTNTEAFF TGTGCCAGCAGCCGGGGGGCCCACAGGGTGACGAACACTGAAGCTTTCTTT
TRBJ1-1 TRBV19 - - CASSPRAGIAEAFF TGTGCCAGTAGTCCTCGTGCGGGAATCGCTGAAGCTTTCTTT
TRBJ1-1 TRBV13 - - CASSILQVNTEAFF TGTGCCAGCAGCATCCTACAAGTGAACACTGAAGCTTTCTTT